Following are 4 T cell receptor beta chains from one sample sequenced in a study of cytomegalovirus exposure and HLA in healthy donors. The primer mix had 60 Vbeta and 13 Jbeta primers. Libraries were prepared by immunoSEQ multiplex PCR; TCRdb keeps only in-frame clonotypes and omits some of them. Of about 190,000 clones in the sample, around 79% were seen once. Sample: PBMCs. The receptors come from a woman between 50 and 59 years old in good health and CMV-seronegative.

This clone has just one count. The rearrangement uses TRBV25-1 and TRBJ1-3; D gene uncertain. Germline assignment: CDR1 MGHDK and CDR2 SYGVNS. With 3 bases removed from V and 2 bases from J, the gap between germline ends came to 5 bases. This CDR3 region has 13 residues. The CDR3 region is CASSDRPGNTIYF. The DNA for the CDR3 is TGTGCCAGCAGTGACAGGCCTGGAAACACCATATATTTT. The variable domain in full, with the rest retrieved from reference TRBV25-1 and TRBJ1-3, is EADIYQTPRYLVIGTGKKITLECSQTMGHDKMYWYQQDPGMELHLIHYSYGVNSTEKGDLSSESTVSRIRTEHFPLTLESARPSHTSQYLCASSDRPGNTIYFGEGSWLTVV.

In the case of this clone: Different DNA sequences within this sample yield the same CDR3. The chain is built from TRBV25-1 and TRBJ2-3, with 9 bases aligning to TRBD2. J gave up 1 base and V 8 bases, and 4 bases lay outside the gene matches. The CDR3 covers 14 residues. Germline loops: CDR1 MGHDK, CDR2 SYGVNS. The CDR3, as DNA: TGTGCCAGCGGCTTAGCGGGGGGCACAGATACGCAGTATTTT. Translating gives CASGLAGGTDTQYF.

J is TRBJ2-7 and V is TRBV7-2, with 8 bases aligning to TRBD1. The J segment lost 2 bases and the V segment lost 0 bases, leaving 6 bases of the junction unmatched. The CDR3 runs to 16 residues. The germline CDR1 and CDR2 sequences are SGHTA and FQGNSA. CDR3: CASSLARDRFTYEQYF. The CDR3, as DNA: TGTGCCAGCAGCTTAGCCCGGGACAGGTTCACCTACGAGCAGTACTTC.

Here the CDR3 reads CASSQEGGGAYNEQFF. CDR3 bases: TGTGCCAGCAGCCAGGAGGGCGGGGGTGCCTACAATGAGCAGTTCTTC. V and J are TRBV5-4 and TRBJ2-1; TRBD2 matches at 7 bases. V shed 4 bases and J 2 bases; nucleotides not matched to a gene: 9. The CDR3 contains 16 residues. Germline loops: CDR1 SGHNT, CDR2 YYREEE (reference sequence).